Detailed here is one T cell receptor (beta chain). Antigen unknown. Sequenced with the Oncomine TCR Beta short-read assay was DNA taken from cultured CD4+ T cells. TCRdb reanalysed the PCR reads using MiXCR and keeps one entry per CDR3 protein. The sample lists 11,000 to 15,000 distinct CDR3 sequences, around two fifths occurring once. CDR1 is SGHRS, CDR2 YFSETQ, per germline. This CDR3 comprises 15 residues. The V end lost 4 bases, the J end lost 0 bases, and 13 bases lay between the germline ends. This specimen comes from a study of vaccination and CD4 T cells after COVID-19. The treatment denotes: roughly 10-day PBMC culture with coronavirus spike peptide pools or control peptides (ViraFEST assay). In the ViraFEST assay, peptide-pool expansion preceded TCR sequencing of expanded clonotypes.

The sequence was collected from a human donor who had recovered from COVID-19. The material sequenced was CD4+ T cells from blood, cultured in vitro. The gene calls are TRBV5-1 and TRBJ1-2; the D gene is possibly TRBD1 (5 bases). CDR3 DNA sequence: TGCGCCAGCAGCGCCGGGACCCAAGCTAACTATGGCTACACCTTC. This translates into CASSAGTQANYGYTF. Drawing the rest from reference TRBV5-1 and TRBJ1-2, the complete variable domain is KAGVTQTPRYLIKTRGQQVTLSCSPISGHRSVSWYQQTPGQGLQFLFEYFSETQRNKGNFPGRFSGRQFSNSRSEMNVSTLELGDSALYLCASSAGTQANYGYTFGSGTRLTVV.